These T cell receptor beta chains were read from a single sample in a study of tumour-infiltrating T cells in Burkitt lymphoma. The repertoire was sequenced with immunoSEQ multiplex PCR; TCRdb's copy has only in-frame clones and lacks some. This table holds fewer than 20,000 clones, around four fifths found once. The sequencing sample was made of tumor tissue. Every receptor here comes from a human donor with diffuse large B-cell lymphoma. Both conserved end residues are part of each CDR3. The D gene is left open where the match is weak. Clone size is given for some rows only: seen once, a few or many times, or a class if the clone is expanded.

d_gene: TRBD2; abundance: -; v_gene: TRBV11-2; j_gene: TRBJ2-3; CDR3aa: CASRSGLAGGPDTQYF; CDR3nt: TGTGCCAGCAGATCAGGACTAGCGGGGGGTCCAGATACGCAGTATTTT
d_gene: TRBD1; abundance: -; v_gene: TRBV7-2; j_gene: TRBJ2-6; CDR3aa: CASSTGVTGANVLTF; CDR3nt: TGTGCCAGCAGCACAGGGGTAACTGGGGCCAACGTCCTGACTTTC
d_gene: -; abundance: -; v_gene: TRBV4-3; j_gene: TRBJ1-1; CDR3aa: CASSSLLGRSTEAFF; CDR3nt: TGCGCCAGCAGCTCACTACTGGGGCGGTCGACTGAAGCTTTCTTT
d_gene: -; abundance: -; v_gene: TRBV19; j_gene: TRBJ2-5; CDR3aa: CASSPSSGQETQYF; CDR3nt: TGTGCCAGTAGTCCCTCCAGCGGTCAAGAGACCCAGTACTTC
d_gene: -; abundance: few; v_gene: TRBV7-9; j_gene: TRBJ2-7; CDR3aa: CASSRGPSSYEQYF; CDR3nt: TGTGCCAGCAGCCGGGGACCGAGCTCCTACGAGCAGTACTTC
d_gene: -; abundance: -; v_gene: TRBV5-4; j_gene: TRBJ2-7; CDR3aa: CASSLSTVSDSYEQYF; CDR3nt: TGTGCCAGCAGCTTGTCGACGGTTTCAGATTCCTACGAGCAGTACTTC
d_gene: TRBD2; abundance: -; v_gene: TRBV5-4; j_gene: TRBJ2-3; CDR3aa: CASTGGSGRMTDTQYF; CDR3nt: TGTGCCAGCACCGGGGGGAGCGGGAGGATGACAGATACGCAGTATTTT
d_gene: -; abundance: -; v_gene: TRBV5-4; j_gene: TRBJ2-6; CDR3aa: CASSGSSGANVLTF; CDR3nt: TGTGCCAGCAGCGGTAGCTCTGGGGCCAACGTCCTGACTTTC
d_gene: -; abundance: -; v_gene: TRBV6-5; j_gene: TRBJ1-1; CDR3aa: CASSYKMGGTEAFF; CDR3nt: TGTGCCAGCAGTTACAAAATGGGGGGCACTGAAGCTTTCTTT
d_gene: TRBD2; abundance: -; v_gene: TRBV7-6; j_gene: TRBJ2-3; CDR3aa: CASSLSHTGTSGITDTQYF; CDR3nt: TGTGCCAGCAGCTTAAGCCATACCGGGACTAGCGGAATTACAGATACGCAGTATTTT
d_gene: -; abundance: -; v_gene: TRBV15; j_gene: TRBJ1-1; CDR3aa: CATSLNTEAFF; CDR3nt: TGTGCCACCAGCTTAAACACTGAAGCTTTCTTT
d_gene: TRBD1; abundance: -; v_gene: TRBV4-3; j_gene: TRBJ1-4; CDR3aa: CASSPRDSKNEKLFF; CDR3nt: TGCGCCAGCAGCCCCCGGGACAGCAAAAATGAAAAACTGTTTTTT
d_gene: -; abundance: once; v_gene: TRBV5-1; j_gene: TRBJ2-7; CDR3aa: CASSLGGGQYF; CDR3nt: TGCGCCAGCAGCTTGGGGGGCGGGCAGTACTTC
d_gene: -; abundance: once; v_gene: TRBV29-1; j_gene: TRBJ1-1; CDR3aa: CSVATDPNTEAFF; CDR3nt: TGCAGCGTTGCTACGGACCCGAACACTGAAGCTTTCTTT
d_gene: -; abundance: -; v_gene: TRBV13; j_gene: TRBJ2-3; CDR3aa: CASSFDRRSTDTQYF; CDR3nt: TGTGCCAGCAGCTTCGACAGACGGAGCACAGATACGCAGTATTTT
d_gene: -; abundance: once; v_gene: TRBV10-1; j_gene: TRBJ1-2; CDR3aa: CASSITGSYGYTF; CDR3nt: TGCGCCAGCAGCATCACGGGATCATATGGCTACACCTTC
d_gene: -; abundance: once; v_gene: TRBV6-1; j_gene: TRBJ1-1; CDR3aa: CASSVGGLNTEAFF; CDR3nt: TGTGCCAGCAGTGTGGGGGGGCTGAACACTGAAGCTTTCTTT
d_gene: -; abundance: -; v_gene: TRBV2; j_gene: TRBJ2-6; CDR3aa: CASRGTGISGANVLTF; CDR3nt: TGTGCCAGCAGGGGTACAGGCATCTCTGGGGCCAACGTCCTGACTTTC
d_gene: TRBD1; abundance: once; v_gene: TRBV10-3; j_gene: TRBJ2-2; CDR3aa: CAIRGDRGYTGELFF; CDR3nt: TGTGCCATCAGGGGAGACAGGGGATACACCGGGGAGCTGTTTTTT
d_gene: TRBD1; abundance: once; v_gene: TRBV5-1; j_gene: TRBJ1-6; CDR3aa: CASSPGQGPNSPLHF; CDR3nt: TGCGCCAGCAGCCCGGGACAGGGGCCTAATTCACCCCTCCACTTT
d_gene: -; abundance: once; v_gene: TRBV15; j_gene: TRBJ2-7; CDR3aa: CATSTSDTTYEQYF; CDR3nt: TGTGCCACCAGCACCTCCGACACCACCTACGAGCAGTACTTC
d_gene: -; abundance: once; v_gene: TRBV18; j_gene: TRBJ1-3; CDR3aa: CASSPSSGNTIYF; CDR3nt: TGTGCCAGCTCCCCCAGCTCTGGAAACACCATATATTTT
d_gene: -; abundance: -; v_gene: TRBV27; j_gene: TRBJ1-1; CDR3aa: CASSLSPGVGDTEAFF; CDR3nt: TGTGCCAGCAGTTTAAGCCCAGGGGTGGGAGACACTGAAGCTTTCTTT
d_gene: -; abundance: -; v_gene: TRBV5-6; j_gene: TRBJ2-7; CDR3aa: CASSFWGTLSGYEQYF; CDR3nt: TGTGCCAGCAGCTTTTGGGGGACGCTCAGCGGGTACGAGCAGTACTTC
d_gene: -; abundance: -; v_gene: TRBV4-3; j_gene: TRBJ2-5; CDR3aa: CASSQETTVGTQYF; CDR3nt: TGCGCCAGCAGCCAAGAAACTACAGTTGGGACCCAGTACTTC
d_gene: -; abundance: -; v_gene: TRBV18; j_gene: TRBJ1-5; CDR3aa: CASSPTPRADHNQPQHF; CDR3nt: TGTGCCAGCTCACCTACCCCGCGGGCAGACCACAATCAGCCCCAGCATTTT
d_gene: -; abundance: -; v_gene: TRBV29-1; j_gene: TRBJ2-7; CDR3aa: CSVTTGGNEQYF; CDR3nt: TGCAGCGTTACCACGGGGGGCAACGAGCAGTACTTC
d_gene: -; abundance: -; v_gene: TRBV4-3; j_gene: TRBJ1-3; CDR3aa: CASSPSGTPSSGNTIYF; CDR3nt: TGCGCCAGCAGTCCGTCCGGGACACCCTCCTCTGGAAACACCATATATTTT
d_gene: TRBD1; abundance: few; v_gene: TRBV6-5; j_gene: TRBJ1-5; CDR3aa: CASSGTAVQPQHF; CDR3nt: TGTGCCAGCAGCGGGACAGCTGTCCAGCCCCAGCATTTT
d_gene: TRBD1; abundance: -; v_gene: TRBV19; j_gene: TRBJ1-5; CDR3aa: CASTIRTGPNQPQHF; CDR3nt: TGTGCCTCCACTATAAGGACAGGGCCCAATCAGCCCCAGCATTTT
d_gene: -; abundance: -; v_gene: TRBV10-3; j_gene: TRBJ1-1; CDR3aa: CAISESTAEAFF; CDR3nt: TGTGCCATCAGTGAGTCTACAGCTGAAGCTTTCTTT
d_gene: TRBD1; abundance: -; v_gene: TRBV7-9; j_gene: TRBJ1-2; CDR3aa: CASSLGTGLEGYTF; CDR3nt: TGTGCCAGCAGCTTGGGGACAGGGTTGGAAGGCTACACCTTC
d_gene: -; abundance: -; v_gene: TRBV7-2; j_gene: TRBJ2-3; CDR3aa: CASRLGLTDTQYF; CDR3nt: TGTGCCAGCAGGCTGGGGCTCACAGATACGCAGTATTTT
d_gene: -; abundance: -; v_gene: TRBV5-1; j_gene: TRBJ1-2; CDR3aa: CASSLVWTDGYTF; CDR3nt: TGCGCCAGCAGCTTGGTTTGGACGGATGGCTACACCTTC
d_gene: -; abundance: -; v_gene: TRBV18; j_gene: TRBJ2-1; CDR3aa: CASSPPRQAYNEQFF; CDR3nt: TGTGCCAGCTCACCACCACGACAGGCGTACAATGAGCAGTTCTTC
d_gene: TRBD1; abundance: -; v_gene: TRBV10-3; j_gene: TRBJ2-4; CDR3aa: CAISTGTGDKNIQYF; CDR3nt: TGTGCCATCAGTACCGGGACAGGGGACAAAAACATTCAGTACTTC
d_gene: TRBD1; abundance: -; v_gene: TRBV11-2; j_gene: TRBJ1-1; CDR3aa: CASSDRGSDTEAFF; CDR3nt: TGTGCCAGCAGCGACAGGGGTTCGGACACTGAAGCTTTCTTT
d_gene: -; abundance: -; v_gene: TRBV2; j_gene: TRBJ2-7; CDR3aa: CAILGGAYEQYF; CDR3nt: TGTGCCATCCTAGGGGGGGCCTACGAGCAGTACTTC
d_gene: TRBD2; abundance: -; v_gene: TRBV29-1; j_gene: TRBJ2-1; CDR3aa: CSVAAGGLDEQFF; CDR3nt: TGCAGCGTTGCAGCGGGGGGCCTGGATGAGCAGTTCTTC
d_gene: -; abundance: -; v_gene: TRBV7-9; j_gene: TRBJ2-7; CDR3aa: CASSFLAYEQYF; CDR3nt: TGTGCCAGCAGCTTCTTAGCCTACGAGCAGTACTTC
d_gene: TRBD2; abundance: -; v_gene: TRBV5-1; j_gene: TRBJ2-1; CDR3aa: CASTKFGSGGPRVEQFF; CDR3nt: TGCGCCAGCACCAAATTTGGTAGCGGGGGGCCCCGGGTCGAGCAGTTCTTC